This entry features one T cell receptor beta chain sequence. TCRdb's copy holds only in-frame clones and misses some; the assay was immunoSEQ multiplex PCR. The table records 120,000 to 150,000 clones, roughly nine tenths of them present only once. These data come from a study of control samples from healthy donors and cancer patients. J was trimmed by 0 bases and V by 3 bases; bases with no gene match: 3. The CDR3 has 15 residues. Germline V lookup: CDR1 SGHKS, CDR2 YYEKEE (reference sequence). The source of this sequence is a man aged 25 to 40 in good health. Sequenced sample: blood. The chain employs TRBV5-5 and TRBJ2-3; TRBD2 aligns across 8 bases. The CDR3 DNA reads TGTGCCAGCAGCTGGATAGCGGGAAGCACAGATACGCAGTATTTT. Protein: CASSWIAGSTDTQYF. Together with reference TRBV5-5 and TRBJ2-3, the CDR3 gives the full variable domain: DAGVTQSPTHLIKTRGQQVTLRCSPISGHKSVSWYQQVLGQGPQFIFQYYEKEERGRGNFPDRFSARQFPNYSSELNVNALLLGDSALYLCASSWIAGSTDTQYFGPGTRLTVL.